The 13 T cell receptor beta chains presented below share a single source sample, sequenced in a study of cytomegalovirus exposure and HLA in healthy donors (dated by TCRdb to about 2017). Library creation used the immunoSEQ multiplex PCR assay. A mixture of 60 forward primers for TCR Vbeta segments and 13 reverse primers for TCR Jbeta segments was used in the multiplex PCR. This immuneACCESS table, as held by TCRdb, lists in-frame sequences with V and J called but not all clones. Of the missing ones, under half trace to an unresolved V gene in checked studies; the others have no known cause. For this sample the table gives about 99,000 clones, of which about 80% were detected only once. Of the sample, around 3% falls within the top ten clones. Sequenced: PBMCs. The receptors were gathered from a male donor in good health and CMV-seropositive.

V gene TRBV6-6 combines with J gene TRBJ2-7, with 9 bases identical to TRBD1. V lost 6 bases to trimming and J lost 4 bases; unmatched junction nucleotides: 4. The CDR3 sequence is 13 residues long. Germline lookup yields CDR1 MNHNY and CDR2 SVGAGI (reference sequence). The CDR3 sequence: CASSPGTGYEQYF. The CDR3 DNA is TGTGCCAGCAGCCCGGGGACAGGGTACGAGCAGTACTTC.

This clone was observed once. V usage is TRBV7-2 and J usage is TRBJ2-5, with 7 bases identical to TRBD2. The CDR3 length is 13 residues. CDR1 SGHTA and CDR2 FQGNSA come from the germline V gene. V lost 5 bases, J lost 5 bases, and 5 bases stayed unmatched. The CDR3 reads CASSTRGGETQYF. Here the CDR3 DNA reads TGTGCCAGCAGCACTAGGGGAGGGGAGACCCAGTACTTC.

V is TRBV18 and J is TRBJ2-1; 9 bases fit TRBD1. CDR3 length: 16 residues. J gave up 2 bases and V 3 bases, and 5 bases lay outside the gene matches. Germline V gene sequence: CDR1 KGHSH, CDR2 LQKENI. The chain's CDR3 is CASSPSGTGTYNEQFF. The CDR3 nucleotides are TGTGCCAGCTCACCTTCCGGGACAGGGACCTACAATGAGCAGTTCTTC.

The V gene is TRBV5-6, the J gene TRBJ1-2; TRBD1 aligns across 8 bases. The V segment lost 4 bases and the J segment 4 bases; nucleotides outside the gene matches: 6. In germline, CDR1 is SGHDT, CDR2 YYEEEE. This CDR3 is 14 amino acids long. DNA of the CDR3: TGTGCCAGCAGCCTAGGACAGGGTCCCTATGGCTACACCTTC. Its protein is CASSLGQGPYGYTF.

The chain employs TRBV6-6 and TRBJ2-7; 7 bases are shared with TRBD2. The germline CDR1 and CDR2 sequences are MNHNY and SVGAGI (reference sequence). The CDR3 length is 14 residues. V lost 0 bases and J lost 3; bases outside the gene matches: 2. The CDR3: CASSYSAGVYEQYF. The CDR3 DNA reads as TGTGCCAGCAGTTACTCTGCGGGGGTCTACGAGCAGTACTTC.

The CDR3 reads CASSPQGLDTEAFF. The CDR3 coding sequence is TGCGCCAGCAGCCCGCAGGGGTTAGACACTGAAGCTTTCTTT. This sequence joins TRBV5-1 and TRBJ1-1; perhaps TRBD1 as D (6 bases). Trimming pared 4 bases from V and 3 bases from J, leaving 13 bases between. Germline loops: CDR1 SGHRS, CDR2 YFSETQ. There are 14 residues in the CDR3.

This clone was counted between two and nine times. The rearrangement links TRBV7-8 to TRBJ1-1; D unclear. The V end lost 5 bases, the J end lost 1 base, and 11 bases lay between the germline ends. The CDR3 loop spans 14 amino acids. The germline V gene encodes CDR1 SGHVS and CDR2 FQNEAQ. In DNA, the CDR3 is TGTGCCAGCAGCCCAAATCCAGGGAACACTGAAGCTTTCTTT. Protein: CASSPNPGNTEAFF.

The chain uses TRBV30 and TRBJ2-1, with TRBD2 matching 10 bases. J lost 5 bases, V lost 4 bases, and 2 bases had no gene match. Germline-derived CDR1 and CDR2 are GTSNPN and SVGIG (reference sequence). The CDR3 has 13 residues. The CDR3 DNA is TGTGCCTGGACTAGCGGGGGTCACAATGAGCAGTTCTTC. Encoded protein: CAWTSGGHNEQFF.

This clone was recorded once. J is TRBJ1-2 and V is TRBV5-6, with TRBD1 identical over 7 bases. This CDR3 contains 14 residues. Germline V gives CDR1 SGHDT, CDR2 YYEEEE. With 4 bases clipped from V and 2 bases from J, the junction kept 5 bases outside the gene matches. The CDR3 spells CASSPTTGNYGYTF. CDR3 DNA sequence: TGTGCCAGCAGCCCCACGACAGGGAACTATGGCTACACCTTC. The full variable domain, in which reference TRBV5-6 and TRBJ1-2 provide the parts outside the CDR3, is DAGVTQSPTHLIKTRGQQVTLRCSPKSGHDTVSWYQQALGQGPQFIFQYYEEEERQRGNFPDRFSGHQFPNYSSELNVNALLLGDSALYLCASSPTTGNYGYTFGSGTRLTVV.

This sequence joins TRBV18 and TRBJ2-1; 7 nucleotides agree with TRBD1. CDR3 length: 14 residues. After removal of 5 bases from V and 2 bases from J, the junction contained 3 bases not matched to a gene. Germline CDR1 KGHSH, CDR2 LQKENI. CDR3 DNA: TGTGCCAGCTCAAGAGGGGGCACCTACAATGAGCAGTTCTTC. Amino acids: CASSRGGTYNEQFF.

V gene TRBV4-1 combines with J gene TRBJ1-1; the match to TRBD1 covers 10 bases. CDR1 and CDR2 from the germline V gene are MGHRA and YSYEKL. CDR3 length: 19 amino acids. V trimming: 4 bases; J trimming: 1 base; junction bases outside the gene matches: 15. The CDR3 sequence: CASSPGGSGTGARNTEAFF. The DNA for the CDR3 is TGCGCCAGCAGCCCAGGTGGTTCCGGGACAGGGGCGAGGAACACTGAAGCTTTCTTT.

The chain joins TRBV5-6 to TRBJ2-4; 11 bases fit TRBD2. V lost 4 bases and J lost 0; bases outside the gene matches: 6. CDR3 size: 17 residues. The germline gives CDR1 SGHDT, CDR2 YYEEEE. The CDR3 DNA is TGTGCCAGCAGCCCTGTTAGCGGGGGGGCAGCCAAAAACATTCAGTACTTC. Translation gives CASSPVSGGAAKNIQYF.

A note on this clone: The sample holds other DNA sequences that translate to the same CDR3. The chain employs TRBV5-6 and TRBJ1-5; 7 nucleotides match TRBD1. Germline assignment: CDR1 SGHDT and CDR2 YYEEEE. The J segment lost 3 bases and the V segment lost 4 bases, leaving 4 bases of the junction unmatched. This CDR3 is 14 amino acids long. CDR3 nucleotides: TGTGCCAGCAGCAGGGGACAGCTCAATCAGCCCCAGCATTTT. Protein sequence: CASSRGQLNQPQHF.